These 17 T cell receptor beta chains were all obtained from the same sample, sequenced in a study of T cells after somatic rescue of genetic block (dated by TCRdb to the early 2020s). Library prep was done by the immunoSEQ multiplex PCR assay. Drawn from immuneACCESS, this table holds only the in-frame rearrangements with V and J called that TCRdb kept. Clones are partly lost; checked studies trace under half to an unresolved V gene and leave the rest unexplained. The sample table shows 9,000 to 10,000 clones, and around 70% are seen once. Of the sample, approximately 23% falls within the top ten clones. The sample comprised peripheral blood mononuclear cells (PBMCs). Receptors originate from a boy aged 10-17 years.

This clone is labeled medium-sized. The V call is TRBV6-1, the J call TRBJ2-1; 10 nucleotides align to TRBD2. With V trimmed by 4 bases and J by 3 bases, 6 bases remained unmatched. Per the germline V gene, CDR1 is MNHNS and CDR2 is SASEGT. The CDR3 totals 16 residues. CDR3 residues: CASSVHSGGLYNEQFF. The CDR3 bases are TGTGCCAGCAGTGTTCATAGCGGGGGGCTCTACAATGAGCAGTTCTTC.

This sequence joins TRBV29-1 and TRBJ1-2; D gene ambiguous. Trimming cost V 4 bases and J 4 bases, with 7 bases left between them. The CDR3 runs to 11 residues. Germline V gene sequence: CDR1 SQVTM, CDR2 ANQGSEA. CDR3 loop: CSVGSGYGYTF. For the CDR3, the DNA is TGCAGCGTTGGCAGTGGCTATGGCTACACCTTC.

The chain recombines TRBV6-1 with TRBJ1-5; D is possibly TRBD1 (6 bases). Trimming removed 8 bases from V and 3 bases from J, with 14 bases in between. The germline V gene has CDR1 MNHNS and CDR2 SASEGT. The CDR3 extends over 14 amino acids. The CDR3 coding sequence is TGTGCCAGCTATCCCGGGACACACAATCAGCCCCAGCATTTT. It translates to CASYPGTHNQPQHF.

The V call is TRBV4-2, the J call TRBJ2-7, with D possibly matching TRBD2 (5 bases). CDR1 LGHNA and CDR2 YNFKEQ come from the germline V gene. The length of the CDR3 is 15 residues. V was pared by 6 bases and J by 2 bases, with 17 bases between. CDR3 amino acids: CASSPSPSGAYEQYF. DNA for the CDR3: TGTGCCAGCAGTCCAAGCCCCAGCGGTGCCTACGAGCAGTACTTC.

V is TRBV30 and J is TRBJ1-4; D ambiguous. Germline V gene lookup returns CDR1 GTSNPN and CDR2 SVGIG (reference sequence). The CDR3 covers 14 residues. Trimming shortened V by 1 base and J by 3 bases, and 9 bases separated the two germline ends. This CDR3 is CAWSEKISNEKLFF. CDR3 sequence (DNA): TGTGCCTGGAGTGAAAAGATTTCTAATGAAAAACTGTTTTTT.

The chain joins TRBV2 to TRBJ1-2; no firm D call. Trimming took 8 bases from V and 12 from J, leaving 19 bases between them. Germline V gives CDR1 SNHLY, CDR2 FYNNEI. The CDR3 extends over 12 amino acids. In DNA form, the CDR3 reads TGTGCCAGCGGAGGTCAGGTGGCAGTCCACACCTTC. Translation gives CASGGQVAVHTF.

The chain uses TRBV7-3 and TRBJ2-1; 12 nucleotides line up with TRBD2. Germline CDR1 and CDR2: SGHTA and FQGTGA. The CDR3 runs 18 residues. J lost 7 bases, V lost 0 bases, and 10 bases had no gene match. DNA of the CDR3: TGTGCCAGCAGCTTAACTGGTCCTTCGACTAGCGGGAGTAATGAGCAGTTCTTC. Protein: CASSLTGPSTSGSNEQFF. Drawing the rest from reference TRBV7-3 and TRBJ2-1, the complete variable domain is GAGVSQTPSNKVTEKGKYVELRCDPISGHTALYWYRQSLGQGPEFLIYFQGTGAADDSGLPNDRFFAVRPEGSVSTLKIQRTERGDSAVYLCASSLTGPSTSGSNEQFFGPGTRLTVL.

The chain couples TRBV6-6 to TRBJ2-1; D possibly uses TRBD1 or TRBD2 (5 bases each). The CDR3 loop spans 13 amino acids. CDR1 and CDR2 (germline): MNHNY, SVGAGI (reference sequence). Trimming cost V 2 bases and J 6 bases, with 8 bases left between them. The CDR3 region has the DNA TGTGCCAGCAGTTACGGGGGTTTCAATGAGCAGTTCTTC. Its protein is CASSYGGFNEQFF.

This clone was observed a handful of times. J is TRBJ1-1 and V is TRBV9; D unresolved. The CDR3 consists of 13 residues. V dropped 0 bases and J dropped 5 bases, with 8 bases sitting between them. CDR1 and CDR2 from the germline V gene are SGDLS and YYNGEE. The CDR3 sequence is CASSVGVKTEAFF. The CDR3 region has the DNA TGTGCCAGCAGCGTAGGTGTAAAAACTGAAGCTTTCTTT.

This clone has more than one count but fewer than ten. V and J are TRBV6-5 and TRBJ2-7, with D perhaps being TRBD1 or TRBD2 (5 bases each). Germline loops: CDR1 MNHEY, CDR2 SVGAGI. The CDR3 is 14 amino acids. V was clipped by 5 bases and J by 0 bases, with 11 bases between them. CDR3 sequence (DNA): TGTGCCAGCAGTATCGGGACGTACTCCTACGAGCAGTACTTC. This codes for CASSIGTYSYEQYF.

The rearrangement joins TRBV12-5 to TRBJ2-5; D remains unclear. The CDR3 is 14 residues long. V was cut by 3 bases and J by 0 bases, with 8 bases left in between. Germline-derived CDR1 and CDR2 are LGHNT and FRNRAP. CDR3 amino acids: CASGLSGNQETQYF. The CDR3, as DNA: TGTGCTAGTGGTTTATCAGGCAACCAAGAGACCCAGTACTTC.

The CDR3 sequence is CASSLARTGGTEQFF. CDR3 nucleotides: TGCGCCAGCAGCTTGGCCCGGACAGGGGGTACTGAGCAGTTCTTC. J is TRBJ2-1 and V is TRBV5-1; TRBD1 aligns across 10 bases. Unmatched junction bases numbered 6, after V lost 0 bases and J lost 9 bases. The CDR3 loop spans 15 amino acids. The V gene's germline CDR1 is SGHRS and CDR2 YFSETQ.

This clone is categorized as large (0.1 to 1%). The junction does not match germline at one end; this may be a read error. The rearrangement links TRBV25-1 to TRBJ2-3; D is undetermined. CDR1 and CDR2 (germline): MGHDK, SYGVNS. The CDR3 is 10 residues long. The CDR3 here is CASSESTVFF. CDR3 sequence (DNA): TGTGCCAGCAGTGAATCCACAGTCTTTTTT.

With regard to this clone: At one of its ends the junction is not consistent with the germline gene, which may arise from a read error. The chain recombines TRBV7-7 with TRBJ1-5, with D unresolved. Germline CDR1 is SSHAT and CDR2 is FNYEAQ (reference sequence). The CDR3 contains 13 residues. The CDR3, as DNA: TGTGCTAGCAGCTTAGCACCTAATCAGCCCCAGCATTTT. It translates to CASSLAPNQPQHF.

The J gene is TRBJ1-1, the V gene TRBV19; D unresolved. Germline CDR1 and CDR2: LNHDA and SQIVND (reference sequence). The CDR3 is 15 amino acids. V lost 7 bases and J lost 0, with 15 bases in between. CDR3 sequence: CASTTAGLMNTEAFF. CDR3 nucleotide sequence: TGTGCCAGTACTACCGCGGGCTTAATGAACACTGAAGCTTTCTTT. The whole variable domain, filled in from reference TRBV19 and TRBJ1-1, reads DGGITQSPKYLFRKEGQNVTLSCEQNLNHDAMYWYRQDPGQGLRLIYYSQIVNDFQKGDIAEGYSVSREKKESFPLTVTSAQKNPTAFYLCASTTAGLMNTEAFFGQGTRLTVV.

The V and J genes are TRBV5-4 and TRBJ1-1, with a possible D match to TRBD1 (5 bases). With 4 bases removed from V and 7 bases from J, the gap between germline ends came to 20 bases. Germline V gene data show CDR1 as SGHNT and CDR2 as YYREEE (reference sequence). This CDR3 has 15 amino acids. This CDR3 reads CASSRDFAPKGEAFF. The CDR3 coding sequence is TGTGCCAGCAGCAGGGACTTTGCCCCTAAGGGTGAAGCTTTCTTT.

The chain is built from TRBV5-4 and TRBJ2-3; D is possibly TRBD1 or TRBD2 (5 bases each). The CDR3 loop spans 15 amino acids. The V gene's germline CDR1 is SGHNT and CDR2 YYREEE (reference sequence). V lost 0 bases to trimming and J lost 0 bases, with 8 bases between them. The CDR3 DNA reads as TGTGCCAGCAGCTTGGGGGGGATTAGCACAGATACGCAGTATTTT. Translation gives CASSLGGISTDTQYF. Supplemented by reference TRBV5-4 and TRBJ2-3, the full variable domain reads ETGVTQSPTHLIKTRGQQVTLRCSSQSGHNTVSWYQQALGQGPQFIFQYYREEENGRGNFPPRFSGLQFPNYSSELNVNALELDDSALYLCASSLGGISTDTQYFGPGTRLTVL.